This note documents a single T cell receptor (beta chain) sequence. What it recognizes is unknown. Sequencing was performed with immunoSEQ multiplex PCR; in TCRdb, only in-frame clones are kept and a portion is missing. The table includes 71,000 or so clones, around 93% detected once. This specimen comes from a study of cytomegalovirus exposure and HLA in healthy donors. General observations from the study: In vitro experiments confirmed that three CMV-associated chains were specific for CMV antigens. Most TCR sequences were uncommon, yet certain public TCRs appeared in many donors.

Germline CDR1 is MNHNS and CDR2 is SASEGT. This CDR3 contains 15 residues. After removal of 1 base from V and 8 bases from J, the junction contained 7 bases not matched to a gene. Sequenced input: PBMCs. This clonotype was sampled from a woman aged 18-29 years in good health and CMV-seronegative. The chain employs TRBV6-1 and TRBJ1-3; TRBD1 matches at 8 bases. CDR3 residues: CASSEGTGGMDTIYF. The CDR3 DNA reads as TGTGCCAGCAGTGAAGGAACAGGGGGAATGGACACCATATATTTT.